This is a list of T cell receptor beta chains from one sample in a study of regulatory T cells in long-lasting Graves disease. TCRdb re-analysed the multiplex PCR reads in MiXCR, keeping a single row per CDR3 protein. Of around 400,000 distinct CDR3 sequences listed, around a sixth are singletons. This material consisted of peripheral blood mononuclear cells (PBMCs), taken at new diagnosis, from a patient treated with antithyroid drugs. The receptors were gathered from a female donor with Graves disease. Both conserved end residues are part of each CDR3. A D gene is named only where the DNA matches it firmly. Not every row has a clone size; where given, it reads once, few, many or a size class.

.	TRBJ1-1	many	TRBV7-2	TGTGCCAGCAGCTTGGGAAGTCAGTTAATGAACACTGAAGCTTTCTTT	CASSLGSQLMNTEAFF
TRBD2	TRBJ2-7	many	TRBV20-1	TGCAGTGCTGGTGACCGGACTAGCGGCTACTCCTACGAGCAGTACTTC	CSAGDRTSGYSYEQYF
.	TRBJ1-2	.	TRBV5-1	TGTGCCAGCAGCGTAGCGGTCAAGGGACAAATCTATGGCTACACCTTC	CASSVAVKGQIYGYTF
.	TRBJ1-5	many	TRBV28	TGTGCCAGCAGTCCCCATCTTGTGGTGTATAGGGAGCCCCAGCATTTT	CASSPHLVVYREPQHF
TRBD1	TRBJ1-1	.	TRBV2	TGTGCCAGCAGCCCGACAGGGGTGGGCACTGAAGCTTTCTTT	CASSPTGVGTEAFF
TRBD2	TRBJ2-7	few	TRBV2	TGTGCCAGCAGTGACACTAGCGGGGGGTTCTACGAGCAGTACTTC	CASSDTSGGFYEQYF
.	TRBJ1-1	many	TRBV12-3/TRBV12-4	TGTGCCAGCAACTCTTGGGGGGGAGAGGGTAACACTGAAGCTTTCTTT	CASNSWGGEGNTEAFF
TRBD1	TRBJ1-2	few	TRBV12-5	TGTGCTAGTGAAGGGGACAGGGAGCCCTATGGCTACACCTTC	CASEGDREPYGYTF
.	TRBJ2-2	many	TRBV20-1	TGCAGTGCTAGAGATACAGAATCGAACACCGGGGAGCTGTTTTTT	CSARDTESNTGELFF
.	TRBJ1-1	.	TRBV19	TGTGCCAGTAGTCCACCGGCCGTGATGAACACTGAAGCTTTCTTT	CASSPPAVMNTEAFF
.	TRBJ1-1	many	TRBV5-1	TGCGCCAGCAGCTTGGCTAGCGGGTCCCGCTTGAACACTGAAGCTTTCTTT	CASSLASGSRLNTEAFF
.	TRBJ1-1	few	TRBV3-1	TGTGCCGGCAGTCCTCTTGACACGAACACTGAAGCCTTCTTT	CAGSPLDTNTEAFF
.	TRBJ2-7	.	TRBV5-1	TGCGCCAGCAGCTTGGGATCTGGACAAACGATCTACGAGCAGTACTTC	CASSLGSGQTIYEQYF
.	TRBJ2-1	.	TRBV28	TGTGCCAGCAGTCCCTCGACAGGGGGTAAGAGCGGGAGGCAGTACAATGAGCAGTTCTTC	CASSPSTGGKSGRQYNEQFF
.	TRBJ1-1	many	TRBV5-5	TGTGCCAGCAGCTTGCAAGCGGGACCGAACACTGAAGCTTTCTTT	CASSLQAGPNTEAFF
.	TRBJ1-2	many	TRBV7-6	TGTGCCAGCAGCTTATCAAGAACAGGGCCCTCCTTCTATGGCTACACCTTC	CASSLSRTGPSFYGYTF
.	TRBJ1-5	many	TRBV12-3/TRBV12-4	TGTGCCAGCAGGGGGGGGACTCCGAATCAGCCCCAGCATTTT	CASRGGTPNQPQHF
.	TRBJ2-2	many	TRBV6-1	TGTGCCACCTCAGGGGCCCCTCTGGCCGGGGAGCTGTTTTTT	CATSGAPLAGELFF
.	TRBJ1-2	few	TRBV9	TGTGCCAGCAGCGTAGGAGATGCGAACTATGGCTACACCTTC	CASSVGDANYGYTF
.	TRBJ1-2	few	TRBV4-1	TGCGCCAGCAGCCAAGTTGGGAGTGTGGGAGGTGGCTACACCTTC	CASSQVGSVGGGYTF
.	TRBJ2-7	many	TRBV12-3/TRBV12-4	TGTGCCAGCAGGAGGGACGGCTACGAGCAGTACTTC	CASRRDGYEQYF
.	TRBJ1-5	.	TRBV20-1	TGCAGTGCTAGAGAGGCGGGGACGGGCAATCAGCCCCAGCATTTT	CSAREAGTGNQPQHF
.	TRBJ1-2	many	TRBV10-2	TGCGCCAGCTTGAACAGGTTCCCTAACTATGGCTACACCTTC	CASLNRFPNYGYTF
.	TRBJ2-1	.	TRBV9	TGTGCCAGCAGCGTAGAAGGGTACAATGAGCAGTTCTTC	CASSVEGYNEQFF
.	TRBJ1-3	few	TRBV7-9	TGTGCCAGCAGCTTAGCAATCTCCTCTGGAAACACCATATATTTT	CASSLAISSGNTIYF
.	TRBJ2-7	.	TRBV7-2	TGTGCCAGCAGCTTAGCGATCCGCTCCTACGAGCAGTACTTC	CASSLAIRSYEQYF
.	TRBJ2-5	many	TRBV7-9	TGTGCCAGCAGCTCCTTTATTAAATCCCAAGAGACCCAGTACTTC	CASSSFIKSQETQYF
TRBD1	TRBJ1-6	few	TRBV6-4	TGTGCCAGCAGTGACTCGAGGGACAGGTGCCCAGATTCACCCCTCCACTTT	CASSDSRDRCPDSPLHF
.	TRBJ2-3	many	TRBV27	TGTGCCAGCACCCCCGCCGTCACAGATACGCAGTATTTT	CASTPAVTDTQYF
TRBD1	TRBJ2-5	many	TRBV11-2	TGTGCCAGCAGCTTCTCATCAGGGGGAGAGACCCAGTACTTC	CASSFSSGGETQYF
.	TRBJ1-2	.	TRBV30	TGTGCCTGGAGTGTAGGGACGGGGGCCGGCTACACCTTC	CAWSVGTGAGYTF
TRBD1	TRBJ1-4	many	TRBV4-1	TGCGCCAGCAGCCAAGCGACAGGGTTTGGTGAAAAACTGTTTTTT	CASSQATGFGEKLFF
TRBD2	TRBJ2-5	.	TRBV28	TGTGCCAGCAGGGGACTAGCGGGAGGGGAGACCCAGTACTTC	CASRGLAGGETQYF
.	TRBJ2-5	.	TRBV27	TGTGCCAGCAGTCCCCGGAACTGGAGGGAAGAGACCCAGTACTTT	CASSPRNWREETQYF
.	TRBJ1-5	.	TRBV7-9	TGTGCCAGCAGCTCACACAGGGTAGGCAATCAGCCCCAGCATTTT	CASSSHRVGNQPQHF
.	TRBJ1-2	many	TRBV27	TGTGCCAGCAGGGACCCTAGGGGACATGGCTACACCTTC	CASRDPRGHGYTF
.	TRBJ2-5	few	TRBV5-5	TGTGCCAGCAGCCAGAGTTCCCAAGAGACCCAGTACTTC	CASSQSSQETQYF
.	TRBJ2-1	many	TRBV12-5	TGTGCTAGTGGTTTCAACAATGAGCAGTTCTTC	CASGFNNEQFF
TRBD1	TRBJ2-3	.	TRBV7-6	TGTGCCAGCAGCGAGGACAGGGTCGGCACAGATACGCAGTATTTT	CASSEDRVGTDTQYF
.	TRBJ1-1	.	TRBV4-3	TGCGCCAGCAGCCGATGGGGGCCTACACAGAGAATGAACACTGAAGCTTTCTTT	CASSRWGPTQRMNTEAFF
TRBD2	TRBJ2-1	few	TRBV19	TGTGCCAGTAGTATAGAACTAGCGGGGGGGCCGGGGCTCTTC	CASSIELAGGPGLF
.	TRBJ2-1	few	TRBV6-1	TGTGCCAGCAGTGAACTGCTCGCGTCGGGTGAGCAGTTCTTC	CASSELLASGEQFF
.	TRBJ2-7	many	TRBV4-3	TGCGCCAGCAGCCAAGGTCCGTCTCCTAGCCGGCGATCGGGCGAGCAGTACTTC	CASSQGPSPSRRSGEQYF
TRBD1	TRBJ2-1	many	TRBV7-6	TGTGCCAGCAGCTTAGCCCTACAGGGGGACAATGAGCAGTTCTTC	CASSLALQGDNEQFF
.	TRBJ1-2	.	TRBV27	TGTGCCAGCACAGGACAGCCGGACTATGGCTACACCTTC	CASTGQPDYGYTF
.	TRBJ1-2	.	TRBV5-6	TGTGCCAGCAGCCCGGGGGGGGGCTCGTTCTATGGCTACACCTTC	CASSPGGGSFYGYTF
.	TRBJ1-6	many	TRBV28	TGTGCCAGCAGTTACCCAGGCCACTCACCCCTCCACTTT	CASSYPGHSPLHF
.	TRBJ2-3	many	TRBV7-9	TGTGCCAGCAGCTTCGGCGGATTGACAGATACGCAGTATTTT	CASSFGGLTDTQYF
TRBD1	TRBJ1-1	many	TRBV30	TGTGCCTGGAGTGTGGGACAGAGGGTCAACACTGAAGCTTTCTTT	CAWSVGQRVNTEAFF
TRBD1	TRBJ1-5	many	TRBV27	TGTGCCAGCAGCTTGGGGCAGGGGGCGGGTCAGCCCCAGCATTTT	CASSLGQGAGQPQHF
.	TRBJ1-6	many	TRBV7-2	TGTGCCAGCAGCTTAGACCAGACAGAATATAATTCACCCCTCCACTTT	CASSLDQTEYNSPLHF
TRBD2	TRBJ2-5	.	TRBV7-2	TGTGCCAGCAGCTGGGGGACTAGCGAGACCCAGTACTTC	CASSWGTSETQYF
TRBD1	TRBJ1-2	many	TRBV27	TGTGCCAGCAGCCGGATCGGACAGGTGGAAGGAGGCTACACCTTC	CASSRIGQVEGGYTF